Listed below are T cell receptor beta chains from one sample, sequenced in a study of Ad26.COV2.S vaccination and SARS-CoV-2 variants. Some clones are missing from TCRdb's copy, which holds only in-frame ones; the method was immunoSEQ multiplex PCR. Here the sample spans about 680,000 clones, roughly nine tenths being singletons. The sample in question was peripheral blood, obtained in a trial of Ad26.COV2.S vaccine versus placebo. The receptor set was obtained from a person between 18 and 60 years old who received the Ad26.COV2.S COVID-19 vaccine or a placebo. Each CDR3 is given with its conserved first and last residue. D genes are given only for firm matches. Size is stated for part of the rows, as once, few or many counts, or as a class when the clone is expanded.

d_gene	v_gene	j_gene	abundance	CDR3aa	CDR3nt
NA	TRBV4-3	TRBJ2-1	once	CASSQGTSSYNEQFF	TGCGCCAGCAGCCAAGGAACTAGCTCCTACAATGAGCAGTTCTTC
NA	TRBV7-2	TRBJ1-1	NA	CASSQGLLNTEAFF	TGTGCCAGCAGCCAGGGGCTTTTGAACACTGAAGCTTTCTTT
TRBD1	TRBV3-1/TRBV3-2	TRBJ1-1	NA	CASSPIGGAGGTEAFF	TGTGCCAGCAGCCCCATCGGGGGGGCAGGGGGCACTGAAGCTTTCTTT
TRBD2	TRBV4-1	TRBJ2-1	NA	CASSPPGTSPNNEQFF	TGCGCCAGCAGCCCGCCCGGGACTAGCCCCAATAATGAGCAGTTCTTC
NA	TRBV5-4	TRBJ2-7	NA	CASSLDLAWEQYF	TGTGCCAGCAGCTTGGATCTAGCATGGGAGCAGTACTTC
NA	TRBV19	TRBJ2-6	NA	CASSSPRASGANVLTF	TGTGCCAGTAGCTCCCCTCGGGCCTCTGGGGCCAACGTCCTGACTTTC
TRBD2	TRBV11-2	TRBJ2-5	NA	CASSLGTSGEETQYF	TGTGCCAGCAGCTTAGGGACTAGCGGCGAAGAGACCCAGTACTTC
NA	TRBV30	TRBJ1-6	NA	CAWSPFESYNSPLHF	TGTGCCTGGAGTCCCTTCGAATCCTATAATTCACCCCTCCACTTT
TRBD2	TRBV24-1	TRBJ2-1	NA	CATSELAGGDEQFF	TGTGCCACCAGTGAACTAGCGGGAGGTGATGAGCAGTTCTTC
NA	TRBV29-1	TRBJ1-1	NA	CSVERWGKRAFF	TGCAGCGTTGAAAGGTGGGGCAAGAGAGCTTTCTTT
TRBD2	TRBV5-1	TRBJ2-3	NA	CASSLEAGGGFDTQYF	TGCGCCAGCAGCTTGGAGGCGGGAGGGGGATTCGATACGCAGTATTTT
NA	TRBV18	TRBJ2-7	NA	CASSPGGTSYEQYF	TGTGCCAGCTCACCAGGGGGAACCTCCTACGAGCAGTACTTC
TRBD1	TRBV9	TRBJ1-5	NA	CASSETDRAGQPQHF	TGTGCCAGCAGCGAGACGGACAGGGCGGGTCAGCCCCAGCATTTT
TRBD1	TRBV12-5	TRBJ1-6	NA	CASASGTGFNSPLHF	TGTGCTAGCGCTTCCGGGACAGGGTTTAATTCACCCCTCCACTTT
TRBD2	TRBV3-1/TRBV3-2	TRBJ2-3	NA	CASSTTSGSKDTQYF	TGTGCCAGCAGCACGACTAGCGGGAGCAAGGATACGCAGTATTTT
NA	TRBV6-5	TRBJ2-7	NA	CASSRILGPVGEQYF	TGTGCCAGCAGCAGAATTCTTGGACCAGTCGGAGAGCAGTACTTC
NA	TRBV29-1	TRBJ1-1	NA	CSVEDRSTSAEAFF	TGCAGCGTTGAAGATCGGTCTACGAGCGCTGAAGCTTTCTTT
NA	TRBV30	TRBJ2-1	NA	CAWSRTTGHEQFF	TGTGCCTGGAGTAGAACCACAGGCCATGAGCAGTTCTTC
NA	TRBV24-1	TRBJ2-2	NA	CATSDPYVNTGELFF	TGTGCCACCAGTGATCCATACGTGAACACCGGGGAGCTGTTTTTT
TRBD2	TRBV30	TRBJ2-1	once	CAWSVGGLGEQFF	TGTGCCTGGAGTGTGGGAGGGCTCGGTGAGCAGTTCTTC
NA	TRBV7-2	TRBJ2-7	NA	CASSVTDGYEQYF	TGTGCCAGCAGCGTCACTGACGGCTACGAGCAGTACTTC
NA	TRBV5-1	TRBJ1-3	NA	CASSGPDGASGNTIYF	TGCGCCAGCAGCGGCCCAGACGGAGCCTCTGGAAACACCATATATTTT
NA	TRBV6-5	TRBJ1-1	NA	CASSYLGLANTEAFF	TGTGCCAGCAGTTACCTCGGACTGGCGAACACTGAAGCTTTCTTT
NA	TRBV25-1	TRBJ2-7	NA	CASSGFYEQYF	TGTGCCAGCAGTGGGTTCTACGAGCAGTACTTC
NA	TRBV4-3	TRBJ2-3	NA	CASSQGNPDTQYF	TGCGCCAGCAGCCAAGGGAACCCAGATACGCAGTATTTT
NA	TRBV23-1	TRBJ2-5	NA	CASTRLQETQYF	TGCGCCAGCACCCGACTTCAAGAGACCCAGTACTTC
TRBD2	TRBV7-2	TRBJ2-5	NA	CASSPTSWKETQYF	TGTGCCAGCAGCCCGACTAGCTGGAAAGAGACCCAGTACTTC
TRBD1	TRBV19	TRBJ2-2	NA	CASRPDRGSTGELFF	TGTGCCAGTAGACCTGACAGGGGGTCCACCGGGGAGCTGTTTTTT
NA	TRBV15	TRBJ2-3	NA	CATSRDRERTDTQYF	TGTGCCACCAGCAGAGATCGCGAGAGGACAGATACGCAGTATTTT
TRBD1	TRBV11-2	TRBJ2-5	NA	CASSRGTGNGETQYF	TGTGCCAGCAGCCGCGGGACAGGGAATGGAGAGACCCAGTACTTC
NA	TRBV5-4	TRBJ2-1	once	CASSVTVSSYNEQFF	TGTGCCAGCAGCGTTACGGTTAGCTCCTACAATGAGCAGTTCTTC
NA	TRBV5-4	TRBJ2-5	few	CASSSTAALQETQYF	TGTGCCAGCAGCTCGACGGCGGCCCTCCAAGAGACCCAGTACTTC
TRBD1	TRBV19	TRBJ1-2	NA	CASSTGQGGDYGYTF	TGTGCCAGTAGTACTGGACAGGGTGGTGACTATGGCTACACCTTC
NA	TRBV25-1	TRBJ1-5	NA	CASSECLLKGSQPQHF	TGTGCCAGCAGCGAATGCCTTTTGAAGGGGAGCCAGCCCCAGCATTTT
TRBD2	TRBV30	TRBJ2-5	NA	CACHRTSGKETQYF	TGTGCCTGCCACAGGACTAGCGGAAAAGAGACCCAGTACTTC
NA	TRBV2	TRBJ2-3	NA	CASNELDRGSTDTQYF	TGTGCCAGCAACGAATTAGATCGAGGAAGTACGGATACGCAGTATTTT
TRBD1	TRBV3-1/TRBV3-2	TRBJ1-2	NA	CASSPLGQGGYGYTF	TGTGCCAGCAGCCCCCTAGGACAGGGCGGGTATGGCTACACCTTC
TRBD2	TRBV7-2	TRBJ2-3	many	CASSLSIGGAEDTQYF	TGTGCCAGCAGCTTATCGATCGGGGGGGCGGAAGATACGCAGTATTTT
NA	TRBV7-9	TRBJ2-3	NA	CASSFDLVPPDTQYF	TGTGCCAGCAGCTTCGACCTGGTCCCCCCAGATACGCAGTATTTT
NA	TRBV3-1/TRBV3-2	TRBJ1-3	NA	CASSQLWGAGNTIYF	TGTGCCAGCAGCCAATTATGGGGGGCTGGAAACACCATATATTTT
NA	TRBV19	TRBJ2-7	NA	CASSLRRDRSSYEQYF	TGTGCCAGTAGTCTACGCCGGGACCGGAGCTCCTACGAGCAGTACTTC